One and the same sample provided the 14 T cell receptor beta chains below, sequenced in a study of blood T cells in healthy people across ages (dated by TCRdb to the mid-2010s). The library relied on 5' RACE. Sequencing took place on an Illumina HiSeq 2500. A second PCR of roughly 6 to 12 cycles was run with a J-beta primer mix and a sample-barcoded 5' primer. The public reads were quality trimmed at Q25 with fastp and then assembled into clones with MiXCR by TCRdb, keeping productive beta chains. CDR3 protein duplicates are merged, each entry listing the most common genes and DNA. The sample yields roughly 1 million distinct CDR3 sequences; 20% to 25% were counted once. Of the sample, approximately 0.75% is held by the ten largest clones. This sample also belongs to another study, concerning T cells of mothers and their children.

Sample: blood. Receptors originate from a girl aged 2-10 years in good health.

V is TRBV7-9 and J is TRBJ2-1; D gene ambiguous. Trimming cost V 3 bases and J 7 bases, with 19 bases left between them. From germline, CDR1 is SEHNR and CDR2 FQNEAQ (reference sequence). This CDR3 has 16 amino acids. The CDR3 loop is CASSLPRLRAVNEQFF. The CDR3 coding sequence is TGTGCCAGCAGCTTGCCGCGTCTGAGAGCTGTAAATGAGCAGTTCTTC.

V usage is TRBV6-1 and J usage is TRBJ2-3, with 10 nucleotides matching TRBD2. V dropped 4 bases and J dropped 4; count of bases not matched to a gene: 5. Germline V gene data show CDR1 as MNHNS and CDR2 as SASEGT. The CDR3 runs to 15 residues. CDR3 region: CASSAASGGADTQYF. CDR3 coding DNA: TGTGCCAGCAGTGCGGCTAGCGGGGGCGCAGATACGCAGTATTTT.

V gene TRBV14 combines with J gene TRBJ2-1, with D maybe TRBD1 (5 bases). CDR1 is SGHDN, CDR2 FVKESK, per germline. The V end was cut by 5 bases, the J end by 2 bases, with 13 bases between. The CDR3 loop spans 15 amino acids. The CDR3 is CASSSARVPYNEQFF. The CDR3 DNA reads TGTGCCAGCAGCTCCGCCAGGGTCCCCTACAATGAGCAGTTCTTC.

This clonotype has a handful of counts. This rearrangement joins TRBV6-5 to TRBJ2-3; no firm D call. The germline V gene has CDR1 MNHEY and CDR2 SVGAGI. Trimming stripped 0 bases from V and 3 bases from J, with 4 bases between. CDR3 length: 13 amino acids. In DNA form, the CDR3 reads TGTGCCAGCAGTTACTCCAAGACAGATACGCAGTATTTT. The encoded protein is CASSYSKTDTQYF.

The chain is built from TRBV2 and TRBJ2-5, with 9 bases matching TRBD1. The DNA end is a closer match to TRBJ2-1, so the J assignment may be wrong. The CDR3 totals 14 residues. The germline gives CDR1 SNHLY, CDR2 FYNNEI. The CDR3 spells CASSEVTGGNEQFF. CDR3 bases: TGTGCCAGCAGTGAAGTGACAGGGGGCAATGAGCAGTTCTTC.

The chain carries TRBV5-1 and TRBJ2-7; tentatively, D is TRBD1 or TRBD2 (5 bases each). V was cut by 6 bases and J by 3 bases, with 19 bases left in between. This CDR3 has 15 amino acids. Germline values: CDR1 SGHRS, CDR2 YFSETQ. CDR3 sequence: CASTSFPGTYYEQYF. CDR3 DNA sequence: TGCGCCAGCACTAGCTTCCCAGGGACCTACTACGAGCAGTACTTC.

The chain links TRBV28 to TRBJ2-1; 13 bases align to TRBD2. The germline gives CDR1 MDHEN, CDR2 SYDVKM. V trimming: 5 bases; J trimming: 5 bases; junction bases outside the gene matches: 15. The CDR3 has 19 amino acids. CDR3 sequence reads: CASSSTGTSGIRWDNEQFF. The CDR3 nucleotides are TGTGCCAGCAGTAGTACCGGGACTAGCGGGATTAGATGGGACAATGAGCAGTTCTTC.

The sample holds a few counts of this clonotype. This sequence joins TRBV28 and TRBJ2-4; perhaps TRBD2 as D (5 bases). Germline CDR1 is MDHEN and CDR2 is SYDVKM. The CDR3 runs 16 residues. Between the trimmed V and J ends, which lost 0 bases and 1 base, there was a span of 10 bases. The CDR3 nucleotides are TGTGCCAGCAGTTTATGGGGTGGGAGTGCCAAAAACATTCAGTACTTC. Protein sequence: CASSLWGGSAKNIQYF.

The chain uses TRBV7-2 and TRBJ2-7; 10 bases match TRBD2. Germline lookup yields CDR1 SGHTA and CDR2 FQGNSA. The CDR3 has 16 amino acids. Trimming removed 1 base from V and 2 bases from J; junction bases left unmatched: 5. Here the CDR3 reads CASSLGVAGGTYEQYF. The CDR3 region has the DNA TGTGCCAGCAGCTTAGGGGTAGCGGGGGGTACCTACGAGCAGTACTTC.

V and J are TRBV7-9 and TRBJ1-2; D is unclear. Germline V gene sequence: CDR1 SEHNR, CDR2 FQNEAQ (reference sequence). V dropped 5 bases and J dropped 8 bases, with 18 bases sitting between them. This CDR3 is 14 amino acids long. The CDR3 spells CASSPPSSAGGYTF. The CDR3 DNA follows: TGTGCCAGCAGCCCGCCTTCCTCCGCCGGGGGCTACACCTTC.

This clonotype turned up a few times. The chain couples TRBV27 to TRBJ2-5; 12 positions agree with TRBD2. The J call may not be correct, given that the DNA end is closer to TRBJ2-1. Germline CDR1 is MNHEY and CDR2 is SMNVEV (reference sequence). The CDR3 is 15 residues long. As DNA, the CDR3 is TGTGCCAGCAGTTTGGGATGGACTAGCGGGGATGTGCAGTTCTTC. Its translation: CASSLGWTSGDVQFF.

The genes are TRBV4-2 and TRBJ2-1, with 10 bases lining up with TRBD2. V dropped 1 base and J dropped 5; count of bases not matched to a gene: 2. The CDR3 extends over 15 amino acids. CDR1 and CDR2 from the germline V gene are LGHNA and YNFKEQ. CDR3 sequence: CASSQAGTSDNEQFF. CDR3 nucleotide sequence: TGTGCCAGCAGCCAAGCGGGGACTAGCGACAATGAGCAGTTCTTC.

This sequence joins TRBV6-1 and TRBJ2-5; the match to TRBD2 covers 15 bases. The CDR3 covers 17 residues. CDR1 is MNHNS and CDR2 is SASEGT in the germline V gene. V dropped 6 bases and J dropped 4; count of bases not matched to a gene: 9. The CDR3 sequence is CASRRTSGGASRETQYF. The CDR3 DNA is TGTGCCAGCAGGCGGACTAGCGGGGGGGCATCAAGAGAGACCCAGTACTTC.

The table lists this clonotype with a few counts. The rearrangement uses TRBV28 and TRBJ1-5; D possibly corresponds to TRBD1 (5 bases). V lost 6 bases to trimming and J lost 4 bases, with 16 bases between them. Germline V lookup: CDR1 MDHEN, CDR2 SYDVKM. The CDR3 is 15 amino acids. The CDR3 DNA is TGTGCCAGCAGCTCCGGGACTCGGACTAATCAGCCCCAGCATTTT. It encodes CASSSGTRTNQPQHF.